The present TCR beta chain was sequenced within a study of molecular identifiers for immune sequencing clone quantification (dated by TCRdb to 2017 to 2018). With regard to the full study: For a replicate experiment, the RNA from either approximately 20,000 or 100,000 naive CD8 T cells was divided into five aliquots, and four of those aliquots went on to sequencing. This methods study used CD8 T cells to benchmark TCR RNA copy counting and molecular-identifier clustering-based TCR repertoire sequencing (MIDCIRS).

Libraries of naive CD8 T cells were built from anywhere between roughly 20,000 and 1,100,000 sorted cells, with 10%, 30% or 50% of the purified RNA used. On a BD FACSAria II, naive CD8 T cells were FACS-sorted as CD8+CD4-CCR7+CD45RA+ and collected into RLT Plus buffer. To test detection sensitivity, Jurkat RNA equivalent to ten TCR copies was spiked into samples of roughly 19,000-1,000,000 naive CD8 T cells. CD8 T cells were enriched with RosetteSep CD8+ T Cell Enrichment Cocktail and Ficoll-Paque, followed by ACK red cell lysis. Its CDR3 holds 15 amino acids, cysteine through phenylalanine. Here the CDR3 DNA is all that survives: 45 bases in frame from base 1. Taken from the germline V gene, the CDR1 and CDR2 loops are SQVTM and ANQGSEA. V is pruned by 4 bases and J by 5 bases, leaving 9 bases of the junction without a gene match. Summary of the overall study and its limitations: In CMV-specific effector cells, clones with more than 20 RNA copies contained over 99% of molecules, whereas in naive cells such clones contained under 1% of molecules. Modeling gave roughly 2.9 recovered TCR RNA copies per cell versus 9.5 to 10 by digital PCR, implying approximately 32% capture efficiency. Highly expanded clone sizes could be underestimated if identical TCR molecules share a barcode. When barcode sub-clustering was not used, chimeric consensus sequences inflated TCR diversity, with chimeras reaching as high as 47%. The naive libraries included spiked-in Jurkat TCR RNA (10 copies' worth), and this RNA is not part of the donor repertoire. Even against a background of one million naive CD8 T cells, spiked-in Jurkat TCR RNA amounting to a single cell's worth was reported to be detectable.

This clonotype came up many times. Its target antigen remains unknown. Base qualities are missing; no much larger clone stands one base away. The method behind the library was PCR. For sequencing, a NextSeq 500 was employed. Bulk TCR libraries were generated as previously described, with the TCR primers listed in Table S5 used. Purification of total RNA was performed with the Qiagen AllPrep DNA/RNA kit. Before any analysis, reads coming from multiple sequencing runs of the same library were combined into one pool. The paper's processing steps were these. Reads were retained only if the reads had an exact TCR constant sequence, and the retained reads were trimmed to 150 nt and grouped according to their 12-nt molecular barcodes. Reads in each barcode group were sub-clustered using a 15% Levenshtein threshold, and a quality-weighted consensus sequence was built for each RNA molecule. Non-functional sequences were removed, as were lower-count sequences one edit away from another. On the basis of fitting two negative binomial distributions, barcode sub-clusters with fewer than 20% of the maximum read count were discarded. Using fastp at Q25 and MiXCR, TCRdb reprocessed the public reads and kept productive beta chains. Rows merge per CDR3 protein into single entries with the most common DNA and genes. The V and J calls reflect TCRdb's pipeline rather than the authors' work. This sample is represented by fewer than 350,000 distinct CDR3 sequences; 24% of them were singletons. Approximately 0.74% of the sample rests with the top ten.

The sequencing sample was made of naive CD8+ T cells from blood, with Jurkat cell RNA spiked in. What this sample's cell subset or site label stands for: FACS-sorted CD8+CD4-CCR7+CD45RA+ naive T cells. Recombination connected TRBV29-1 to TRBJ2-2, with 8 bases aligning to TRBD2. The sequence came from a human donor in good health. Some libraries in this study had Jurkat cell RNA spiked in. The CDR3 in this case is CSVVLADLGTGELFF. The DNA is TGCAGCGTTGTACTAGCGGACCTGGGGACCGGGGAGCTGTTTTTT.